This TCR beta chain came from a study of blood T cell repertoires in COVID-19. The wider study: Sources were T cells, B-cell-depleted T cells, or PBMCs; the material itself was cDNA or gDNA.

Original methodology: Counts of nucleated cells, estimated from reference gene primer amplification, were obtained. The table came from immunoSEQ multiplex PCR; TCRdb's copy has only in-frame clones and leaves some out. The V and J calls and clone size are taken from that table; D and trimming were inferred from the DNA. The sample has fewer than 250,000 clones; approximately 86% are singletons. The germline V and J ends were trimmed by 5 bases and 0 bases, with 20 bases remaining between them. The CDR3 length is 17 residues. Germline CDR1 reads MNHEY; CDR2 reads SMNVEV (reference sequence). This sequence joins TRBV27 and TRBJ2-7; a weak D match, TRBD1 (7 bases). The sequence was obtained from a man aged 55 to 70 with acute or convalescent COVID-19. The sequencing input was peripheral blood. In DNA form, the CDR3 reads TGTGCCAGCAGTCCACTTCGGAGGGGGCGTAGCTCCTACGAGCAGTACTTC. Translation gives CASSPLRRGRSSYEQYF.